The 23 T cell receptor beta chains below come from one sample, sequenced in a study of response to subunit inactivated influenza vaccine (dated by TCRdb to 2016 to 2019). The method behind the library was RT-PCR. Instrument used: Illumina HiSeq 2500. The raw public reads went through TCRdb reprocessing: fastp at Q25, MiXCR clone calling, in-frame beta chains kept. Each record represents a unique CDR3 protein, reported with the most common genes and DNA among its rows. Within this sample are about 780,000 distinct CDR3 sequences, with roughly 18% of them counted one time only. The ten largest clones capture 9.5% to 13% of the sample. Specimen: PBMCs from blood, collected roughly 5 days after vaccination. All receptors come from a man aged 50 to 60 who received an inactivated influenza vaccine. Donor details come from another sample of the same person, matched by shared clones.

The sample holds many counts of this clonotype. The chain is built from TRBV4-2 and TRBJ2-7, with TRBD1 matching over 8 bases. This CDR3 is 15 amino acids long. Germline trimming cut 3 bases from V and 0 bases from J; bases unmatched to any gene: 4. The germline V gene encodes CDR1 LGHNA and CDR2 YNFKEQ. The CDR3 nucleotides read TGTGCCAGCAGCCAGGACAGGGTAGCCTCCTACGAGCAGTACTTC. Translated: CASSQDRVASYEQYF.

The J gene is TRBJ2-1, the V gene TRBV19; 7 nucleotides line up with TRBD2. V was clipped by 3 bases and J by 3 bases; unmatched bases: 11. The CDR3 loop spans 17 amino acids. The V gene's germline CDR1 is LNHDA and CDR2 SQIVND (reference sequence). The CDR3: CASSMDVASGFYNEQFF. Here the CDR3 DNA reads TGTGCCAGTAGTATGGACGTGGCTAGCGGTTTCTACAATGAGCAGTTCTTC.

The chain links TRBV6-6 to TRBJ2-5; maybe TRBD1 (5 bases). Germline V gene sequence: CDR1 MNHNY, CDR2 SVGAGI (reference sequence). Trimming left V 5 bases short and J 4 bases short, with 11 bases between. CDR3 length: 13 amino acids. In DNA, the CDR3 is TGTGCCAGCAGTCTCCAGGGCCCAGAGACCCAGTACTTC. Encoded protein: CASSLQGPETQYF.

This chain joins TRBV7-8 and TRBJ1-1, with TRBD1 matching 7 bases. Germline loops: CDR1 SGHVS, CDR2 FQNEAQ. With 4 bases clipped from V and 7 bases from J, the junction kept 9 bases outside the gene matches. CDR3 length equals 14 residues. CDR3 in amino acids: CASSSERRTGEAFF. DNA for the CDR3: TGTGCCAGCAGCTCAGAAAGAAGGACAGGTGAAGCTTTCTTT.

This clonotype was recorded at least ten times. The chain employs TRBV5-1 and TRBJ2-7, with D possibly being TRBD2 (5 bases). Germline lookup yields CDR1 SGHRS and CDR2 YFSETQ. V was pared by 0 bases and J by 5 bases, with 15 bases between. The CDR3 is 15 amino acids. CDR3 in DNA: TGCGCCAGCAGCTTGGCCGGAGGACCTCTTCACGAGCAGTACTTC. Translated: CASSLAGGPLHEQYF.

In this sample, this clonotype turned up a few times. The chain employs TRBV11-2 and TRBJ2-3; TRBD1 agrees at 10 bases. The V gene's germline CDR1 is SGHAT and CDR2 FQNNGV. The CDR3 runs 18 residues. After removal of 5 bases from V and 2 bases from J, the junction contained 13 bases not matched to a gene. The chain's CDR3 is CASSRFPPGQGITDTQYF. The CDR3 region has the DNA TGTGCCAGCAGCAGATTCCCTCCGGGACAGGGGATCACAGATACGCAGTATTTT.

The rearrangement uses TRBV5-6 and TRBJ2-3, with a weak D call TRBD1 (6 bases). CDR1 is SGHDT, CDR2 YYEEEE, per germline. The CDR3 covers 15 residues. V lost 1 base and J lost 2, with 11 bases in between. This CDR3 reads CASSLPGQDTDTQYF. CDR3 bases: TGTGCCAGCAGCTTGCCGGGACAAGACACAGATACGCAGTATTTT.

The chain joins TRBV5-6 to TRBJ2-1; D possibly corresponds to TRBD1 (5 bases). With 6 bases removed from V and 2 bases from J, the gap between germline ends came to 9 bases. Looked up from germline, CDR1 is SGHDT and CDR2 is YYEEEE. The CDR3 loop spans 13 amino acids. The CDR3 DNA follows: TGTGCCAGCAAGGACACTACCTACAATGAGCAGTTCTTC. Its protein product is CASKDTTYNEQFF. The full variable domain, rest sourced from reference TRBV5-6 and TRBJ2-1, is DAGVTQSPTHLIKTRGQQVTLRCSPKSGHDTVSWYQQALGQGPQFIFQYYEEEERQRGNFPDRFSGHQFPNYSSELNVNALLLGDSALYLCASKDTTYNEQFFGPGTRLTVL.

V and J are TRBV30 and TRBJ1-5; 8 bases align to TRBD1. The CDR3 spans 12 residues. The germline V gene has CDR1 GTSNPN and CDR2 SVGIG (reference sequence). The V and J ends lost 4 bases and 6 bases, in that order; junction bases with no gene match: 2. In DNA form, the CDR3 reads TGTGCCTGGAACAGGGGGGCTCAGCCCCAGCATTTT. Protein product: CAWNRGAQPQHF.

This clonotype has only a few counts. CDR3 loop: CASLRGNEKLFF. The CDR3 DNA sequence: TGTGCCAGCTTGCGTGGTAATGAAAAACTGTTTTTT. The chain joins TRBV6-1 to TRBJ1-4; no firm D call. The CDR3 loop spans 12 amino acids. Per the germline V gene, CDR1 is MNHNS and CDR2 is SASEGT. V was cut by 8 bases and J by 4 bases, with 8 bases left in between.

This clonotype was seen only a few times. The chain's CDR3 is CASSSDRVSSYEQYF. CDR3 nucleotide sequence: TGTGCCAGCAGCTCCGATAGAGTCAGCTCCTACGAGCAGTACTTC. This chain connects TRBV11-2 to TRBJ2-7, with D unclear. The germline CDR1 and CDR2 sequences are SGHAT and FQNNGV. This CDR3 region has 15 residues. The V end lost 4 bases, the J end lost 0 bases, and 13 bases lay between the germline ends.

This clonotype turned up a few times. This sequence joins TRBV7-6 and TRBJ2-6, with no clear D. Germline CDR1 is SGHVS and CDR2 is FNYEAQ. V was shortened by 0 bases and J by 2 bases, with 8 bases between the two germline ends. The CDR3 extends over 16 amino acids. The CDR3 protein is CASSLAEATGANVLTF. In DNA, the CDR3 is TGTGCCAGCAGCTTAGCAGAGGCCACTGGGGCCAACGTCCTGACTTTC.

The chain uses TRBV20-1 and TRBJ2-2, with D unclear. Germline V gene lookup returns CDR1 DFQATT and CDR2 SNEGSKA (reference sequence). This CDR3 spans 12 amino acids. V was pared by 4 bases and J by 3 bases, with 6 bases between. CDR3 residues: CSAMLHTGELFF. CDR3 bases: TGCAGTGCTATGCTACACACCGGGGAGCTGTTTTTT.

This chain uses TRBV20-1 with TRBJ2-1, with 8 bases aligning to TRBD1. Germline lookup yields CDR1 DFQATT and CDR2 SNEGSKA (reference sequence). This CDR3 is 15 amino acids long. Germline trimming cut 5 bases from V and 4 bases from J; bases unmatched to any gene: 10. The CDR3 reads CSAASGQGPYNEQFF. CDR3 in DNA: TGCAGTGCTGCGTCCGGACAGGGCCCATACAATGAGCAGTTCTTC.

This chain connects TRBV4-2 to TRBJ2-5, with D perhaps being TRBD1 or TRBD2 (5 bases each). The germline gives CDR1 LGHNA, CDR2 YNFKEQ. Trimming pared 4 bases from V and 0 bases from J, leaving 15 bases between. There are 16 residues in the CDR3. The CDR3 sequence: CASSRTFGANQETQYF. CDR3 DNA: TGTGCCAGCAGCCGCACTTTCGGGGCAAACCAAGAGACCCAGTACTTC.

The V call is TRBV5-1, the J call TRBJ2-5; TRBD2 is a possible D gene (6 bases). Trimming shortened V by 4 bases and J by 4 bases, and 11 bases separated the two germline ends. This CDR3 has 13 amino acids. The germline CDR1 and CDR2 sequences are SGHRS and YFSETQ. CDR3 region: CASSTGGVETQYF. Here the CDR3 DNA reads TGCGCCAGCAGCACCGGAGGGGTAGAGACCCAGTACTTC.

The sample holds a few counts of this clonotype. This sequence joins TRBV20-1 and TRBJ2-3; either TRBD1 or TRBD2 may supply D (5 bases each). The CDR3 spans 12 residues. V lost 4 bases, J lost 5 bases, and 10 bases lay in between. Germline values: CDR1 DFQATT, CDR2 SNEGSKA (reference sequence). In DNA, the CDR3 is TGCAGTGCTACCTTGGGGGTAGATACGCAGTATTTT. Translated, it gives CSATLGVDTQYF.

The gene calls are TRBV7-2 and TRBJ1-6; D is undetermined. The CDR3 contains 15 residues. Germline loops: CDR1 SGHTA, CDR2 FQGNSA. V lost 1 base and J lost 7, with 11 bases in between. The CDR3 bases are TGTGCCAGCAGCTTAGGGGCAGTATTAAATTCACCCCTCCACTTT. This gives the protein CASSLGAVLNSPLHF.

The chain links TRBV6-7 to TRBJ2-5; TRBD2 matches at 9 bases. TRBV6-7 falls under the ORF class, with uncertain function. This CDR3 region has 18 residues. J lost 1 base, V lost 9 bases, and 18 bases had no gene match. For the CDR3, the DNA is TGTGCCAGAAACAGCAGGGCTAGCGGGGAGATTCCCCAAGAGACCCAGTACTTC. It translates to CARNSRASGEIPQETQYF.

V is TRBV5-1 and J is TRBJ2-5; D is unclear. The CDR3 is 16 residues long. V was clipped by 4 bases and J by 5 bases, with 21 bases between them. Germline V gene sequence: CDR1 SGHRS, CDR2 YFSETQ. Here the CDR3 DNA reads TGCGCCAGCAGCGGTGGGCCATGGCAGCAAGGCGAGACCCAGTACTTC. This translates into CASSGGPWQQGETQYF.

The table lists this clonotype with many counts. The gene calls are TRBV7-2 and TRBJ2-5; TRBD2 matches at 15 bases. The CDR3 covers 16 residues. The V and J ends lost 5 bases and 4 bases, in that order; junction bases with no gene match: 5. The germline V gene has CDR1 SGHTA and CDR2 FQGNSA. The CDR3 sequence is CASSRTSGGAGETQYF. The CDR3 DNA reads TGTGCCAGCAGCCGGACTAGCGGGGGGGCAGGAGAGACCCAGTACTTC.

The chain joins TRBV12-3 or TRBV12-4 to TRBJ1-1; unclear D gene. CDR3 length: 13 residues. Trimming stripped 7 bases from V and 1 base from J, with 10 bases between. CDR3 sequence: CASTRGGNTEAFF. The CDR3, as DNA: TGTGCCAGCACCCGGGGTGGGAACACTGAAGCTTTCTTT.

The chain is built from TRBV20-1 and TRBJ2-5, with 9 bases identical to TRBD2. The V and J ends lost 7 bases and 2 bases, in that order; junction bases with no gene match: 5. The CDR3 length is 13 residues. Germline V gene sequence: CDR1 DFQATT, CDR2 SNEGSKA (reference sequence). CDR3 bases: TGCAGTGTTCTAGCGGGGATACAAGAGACCCAGTACTTC. Its protein is CSVLAGIQETQYF.